Detailed here is one TCR beta chain. Its antigen remains unknown. This record belongs to a study of T cell responses to AZD1222 COVID-19 vaccine. About the study: Samples with a second dose at about 4 or about 12 weeks were pooled together.

Assay: immunoSEQ multiplex PCR; the TCRdb copy retains only in-frame clones and omits some. This table has some 100,000 clones, approximately 86% appearing once. Study-wide results and caveats: Spike-specific TCR breadth and depth both grew after two AZD1222 doses. White British ancestry dominated among donors, who included more females, and clonal diversity was possibly underestimated. Reports say nearly half of spike-specific TCRs go after unmutated variant regions.

This sequence was found in an adult in good health. The source was peripheral blood, collected on day 0 of AZD1222 vaccination.

The DNA for the CDR3 is TGTGCCAGCAGTGTTCGTAGCGGTTGGGCTAATGAGCAGTTCTTC. This gives the protein CASSVRSGWANEQFF. The V call is TRBV2, the J call TRBJ2-1, with D possibly being TRBD2 (6 bases). Trimming left V 4 bases short and J 7 bases short, with 17 bases between. The CDR3 length is 15 residues. Germline V lookup: CDR1 SNHLY, CDR2 FYNNEI.